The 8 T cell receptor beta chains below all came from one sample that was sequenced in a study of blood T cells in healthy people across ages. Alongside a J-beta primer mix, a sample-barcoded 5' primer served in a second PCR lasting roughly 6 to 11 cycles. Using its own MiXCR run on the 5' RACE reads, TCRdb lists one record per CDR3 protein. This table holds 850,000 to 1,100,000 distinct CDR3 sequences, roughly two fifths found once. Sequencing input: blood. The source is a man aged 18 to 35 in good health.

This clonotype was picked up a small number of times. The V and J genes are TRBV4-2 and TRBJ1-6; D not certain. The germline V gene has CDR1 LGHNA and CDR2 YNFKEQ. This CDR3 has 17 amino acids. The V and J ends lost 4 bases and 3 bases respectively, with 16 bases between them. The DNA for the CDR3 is TGTGCCAGCAGCCGGGTCGAGGAAGCGCGCTATAATTCACCCCTCCACTTT. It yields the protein CASSRVEEARYNSPLHF.

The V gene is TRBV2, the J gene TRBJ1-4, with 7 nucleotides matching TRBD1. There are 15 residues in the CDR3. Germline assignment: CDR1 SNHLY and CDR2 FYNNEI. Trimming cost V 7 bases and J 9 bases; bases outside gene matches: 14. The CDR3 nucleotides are TGTGCCAGCACCCCCAAGGGGGCCCAAAATCAAAAACTGTTTTTT. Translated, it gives CASTPKGAQNQKLFF.

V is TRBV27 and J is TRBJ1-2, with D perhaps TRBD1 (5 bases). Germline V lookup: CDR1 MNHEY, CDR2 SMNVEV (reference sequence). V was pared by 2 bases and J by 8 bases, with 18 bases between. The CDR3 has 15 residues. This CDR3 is CASSLVSVGRDGYTF. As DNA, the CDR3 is TGTGCCAGCAGTTTAGTCTCTGTTGGCAGGGACGGCTACACCTTC.

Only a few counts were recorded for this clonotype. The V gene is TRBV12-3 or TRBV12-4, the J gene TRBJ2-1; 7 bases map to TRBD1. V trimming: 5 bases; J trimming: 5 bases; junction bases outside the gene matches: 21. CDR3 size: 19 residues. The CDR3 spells CASSRPTGQVESTHNEQFF. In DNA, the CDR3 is TGTGCCAGCAGTCGACCGACCGGACAGGTCGAGTCAACCCACAATGAGCAGTTCTTC.

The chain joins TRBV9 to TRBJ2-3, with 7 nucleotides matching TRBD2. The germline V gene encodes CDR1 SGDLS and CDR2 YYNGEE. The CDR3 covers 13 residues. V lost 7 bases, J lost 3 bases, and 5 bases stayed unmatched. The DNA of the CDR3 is TGTGCCAGCGGTCTCGGGGGGACAGATACGCAGTATTTT. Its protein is CASGLGGTDTQYF.

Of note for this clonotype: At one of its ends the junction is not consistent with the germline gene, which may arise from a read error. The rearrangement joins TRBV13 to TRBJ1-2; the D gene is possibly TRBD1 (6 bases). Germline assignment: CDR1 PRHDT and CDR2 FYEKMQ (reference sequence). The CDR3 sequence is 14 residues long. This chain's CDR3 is CASGFGDTNYGYTF. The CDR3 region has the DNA TGTGCCAGCGGCTTCGGGGACACTAACTATGGCTACACCTTC.

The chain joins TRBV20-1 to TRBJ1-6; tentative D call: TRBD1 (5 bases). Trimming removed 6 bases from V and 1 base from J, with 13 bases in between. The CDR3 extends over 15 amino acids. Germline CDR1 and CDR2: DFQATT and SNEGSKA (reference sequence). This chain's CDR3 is CSAPTGGSYNSPLHF. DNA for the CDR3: TGCAGTGCCCCCACCGGGGGATCCTATAATTCACCCCTCCACTTT.

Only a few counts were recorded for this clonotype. CDR3 DNA: TGCGCCAGCAAGGCACAGGGGGATCATGACTATGGCTACACCTTC. The encoded protein is CASKAQGDHDYGYTF. This chain connects TRBV5-1 to TRBJ1-2, with 8 bases matching TRBD1. From germline, CDR1 is SGHRS and CDR2 YFSETQ. V trimming: 6 bases; J trimming: 3 bases; junction bases outside the gene matches: 10. The CDR3 is 15 amino acids. The full variable domain, its missing parts supplied by reference TRBV5-1 and TRBJ1-2, is KAGVTQTPRYLIKTRGQQVTLSCSPISGHRSVSWYQQTPGQGLQFLFEYFSETQRNKGNFPGRFSGRQFSNSRSEMNVSTLELGDSALYLCASKAQGDHDYGYTFGSGTRLTVV.